This TCR beta chain was documented in a study of healthy donors' naive CD4 and CD8 T cells. Starting from around 500 ng of total RNA, TCR libraries were made with linear amplification. TCRdb ran MiXCR on the reads and lists one entry per CDR3 protein. The table includes about 180,000 distinct CDR3 sequences, 65% to 75% detected once. Sequencing used naive CD4+ and CD8+ T cells sorted from blood, pooled from several donors. This receptor was obtained from a pool of human donors in good health; the sample pools cells from several healthy donors.

The DNA of the CDR3 is TGTGCCAGTGGCTGGGAGAACACTGAAGCTTTCTTT. This encodes CASGWENTEAFF. The chain combines TRBV12-3 or TRBV12-4 with TRBJ1-1, with D uncertain. This CDR3 is built from 12 residues. V was clipped by 9 bases and J by 1 base, with 9 bases between them.